This TCR beta chain stems from a study of T cell responses to AZD1222 COVID-19 vaccine. Study-level points and caveats: Repertoire sampling happened only post peak T cell response. Most donors were white British, females outnumbered males, and clonal diversity was possibly underestimated. Spike-specific TCR breadth and depth were elevated following two AZD1222 doses.

Sequencing used immunoSEQ multiplex PCR; TCRdb keeps in-frame clones, though not all of them. The data contain approximately 130,000 clones, about 89% of them singletons. Germline loops: CDR1 SQVTM, CDR2 ANQGSEA. The CDR3 has 13 residues. V gave up 7 bases and J gave up 6 bases; unmatched junction bases: 9. Concerning this clone itself: Its target is not known.

The origin of this receptor is an adult who received the AZD1222 COVID-19 vaccine. The specimen comprised peripheral blood, sampled 28 days after the second AZD1222 dose. V is TRBV29-1 and J is TRBJ1-1, with TRBD1 matching 9 bases. The CDR3: CSAHRGLGAEAFF. As DNA, the CDR3 is TGCAGCGCTCACAGGGGGCTGGGGGCTGAAGCTTTCTTT. Using reference TRBV29-1 and TRBJ1-1 for the parts outside the CDR3, the full variable domain is SAVISQKPSRDICQRGTSLTIQCQVDSQVTMMFWYRQQPGQSLTLIATANQGSEATYESGFVIDKFPISRPNLTFSTLTVSNMSPEDSSIYLCSAHRGLGAEAFFGQGTRLTVV.